A single sample gave rise to the 32 T cell receptor beta chains below, sequenced in a study of T cell responses to AZD1222 COVID-19 vaccine. Libraries were prepared by immunoSEQ multiplex PCR; TCRdb keeps only in-frame clonotypes and omits some of them. Altogether roughly 100,000 clones are present, nearly 90% being singletons, with the ten largest covering less than 15%. The source was peripheral blood, collected on day 0 of AZD1222 vaccination. These receptors were taken from an adult in good health.

This chain uses TRBV29-1 with TRBJ2-5, with D perhaps TRBD2 (7 bases). CDR3 size: 14 residues. CDR1 is SQVTM, CDR2 ANQGSEA, per germline. Trimming left V 4 bases short and J 5 bases short, with 17 bases between. CDR3 amino acids: CSVGGGAGLETQYF. The CDR3 DNA sequence: TGCAGCGTTGGAGGGGGGGCCGGCTTGGAGACCCAGTACTTC.

This chain connects TRBV27 to TRBJ1-5, with 8 bases that match TRBD1. This CDR3 has 15 residues. Germline CDR1 MNHEY, CDR2 SMNVEV (reference sequence). Trimming cost V 4 bases and J 7 bases; bases outside gene matches: 9. The chain's CDR3 is CASSSGPRQGQPQHF. The DNA for the CDR3 is TGTGCCAGCAGTTCGGGACCCCGACAGGGGCAGCCCCAGCATTTT.

The table lists this clone with a few counts. This rearrangement joins TRBV10-1 to TRBJ2-1; the match to TRBD2 covers 8 bases. Trimming took 6 bases from V and 7 from J; bases not matched to a gene: 11. Germline V lookup: CDR1 WNHNN, CDR2 SYGVQD (reference sequence). The CDR3 extends over 15 amino acids. The CDR3 sequence: CASSLAGSPVNEQFF. DNA of the CDR3: TGCGCCAGCAGCTTAGCGGGGTCGCCGGTGAATGAGCAGTTCTTC.

This clone is a singleton in its sample. The chain uses TRBV9 and TRBJ1-6; the D gene is possibly TRBD1 (6 bases). In germline, CDR1 is SGDLS, CDR2 YYNGEE. The CDR3 is made up of 14 amino acids. V was pared by 2 bases and J by 8 bases, with 11 bases between. The CDR3 sequence is CASSVKAGDSPLHF. CDR3 coding DNA: TGTGCCAGCAGCGTCAAGGCAGGGGATTCACCCCTCCACTTT.

The genes are TRBV5-4 and TRBJ1-5, with TRBD1 matching 8 bases. With 1 base clipped from V and 1 base from J, the junction kept 1 base outside the gene matches. This CDR3 region has 15 residues. The germline V gene encodes CDR1 SGHNT and CDR2 YYREEE (reference sequence). The CDR3, as DNA: TGTGCCAGCAGCTTGCAGGGGGCAAGCAATCAGCCCCAGCATTTT. It yields the protein CASSLQGASNQPQHF.

This chain joins TRBV4-1 and TRBJ1-3; the D gene is possibly TRBD1 (5 bases). The ends were cut back, 5 bases at V and 1 base at J, with 12 bases in the middle. Germline loops: CDR1 MGHRA, CDR2 YSYEKL. CDR3 length: 15 residues. The CDR3 DNA sequence: TGCGCCAGCAGCGAGGGGTCCCCTTCTGGAAACACCATATATTTT. Translating gives CASSEGSPSGNTIYF.

The rearrangement uses TRBV6-5 and TRBJ2-3, with D uncertain. With 9 bases removed from V and 4 bases from J, the gap between germline ends came to 8 bases. CDR1 MNHEY and CDR2 SVGAGI come from the germline V gene. This CDR3 comprises 11 residues. CDR3 DNA: TGTGCCAGTGGTCGGGCAGATACGCAGTATTTT. Protein product: CASGRADTQYF.

The gene calls are TRBV28 and TRBJ1-1, with D hard to call. Germline V gene data show CDR1 as MDHEN and CDR2 as SYDVKM. The CDR3 sequence is 12 residues long. V shed 4 bases and J shed 4 bases, with 7 bases lying between them. The chain's CDR3 is CASSSVSTEAFF. In DNA, the CDR3 is TGTGCCAGCAGTTCAGTGAGCACTGAAGCTTTCTTT.

V is TRBV25-1 and J is TRBJ1-4, with TRBD1 identical over 9 bases. This CDR3 is built from 16 residues. Germline V lookup: CDR1 MGHDK, CDR2 SYGVNS. V shed 3 bases and J 3 bases; nucleotides not matched to a gene: 5. CDR3 sequence reads: CASSDPQGASNEKLFF. The CDR3 bases are TGTGCCAGCAGTGATCCACAGGGGGCATCTAATGAAAAACTGTTTTTT.

This clone was observed a handful of times. The V call is TRBV28, the J call TRBJ1-5, with 8 bases lining up with TRBD1. The length of the CDR3 is 13 residues. V shed 8 bases and J 8 bases; nucleotides not matched to a gene: 8. Germline lookup yields CDR1 MDHEN and CDR2 SYDVKM. CDR3 nucleotides: TGTGCCAGCTCGGACAGGGCTAAAGAGCCCCAGCATTTT. Translating it yields CASSDRAKEPQHF. The full variable domain, completed using reference TRBV28 and TRBJ1-5, is DVKVTQSSRYLVKRTGEKVFLECVQDMDHENMFWYRQDPGLGLRLIYFSYDVKMKEKGDIPEGYSVSREKKERFSLILESASTNQTSMYLCASSDRAKEPQHFGDGTRLSIL.

This clone was counted once. This chain's CDR3 is CAWSMGLFDIYGYTF. In DNA, the CDR3 is TGTGCCTGGAGCATGGGATTATTCGACATCTATGGCTACACCTTC. The chain employs TRBV30 and TRBJ1-2; D is unresolved. Germline loops: CDR1 GTSNPN, CDR2 SVGIG (reference sequence). Trimming took 3 bases from V and 4 from J, leaving 18 bases between them. CDR3 size: 15 residues.

The gene calls are TRBV19 and TRBJ2-7, with D perhaps matching TRBD1 (6 bases). V gave up 5 bases and J gave up 4 bases, with 15 bases separating them. CDR1 and CDR2 (germline): LNHDA, SQIVND (reference sequence). The CDR3 consists of 14 residues. The CDR3 region has the DNA TGTGCCAGTAGTTGGACAGTGAAGGAATACGAGCAGTACTTC. This encodes CASSWTVKEYEQYF.

J is TRBJ2-3 and V is TRBV24-1; no reliable D call. Looked up from germline, CDR1 is KGHDR and CDR2 is SFDVKD. CDR3 length: 15 residues. V lost 3 bases, J lost 0 bases, and 9 bases lay in between. The CDR3 protein is CATSDTPPSTDTQYF. The CDR3 bases are TGTGCCACCAGTGATACACCCCCCAGCACAGATACGCAGTATTTT.

The chain employs TRBV24-1 and TRBJ2-7; D is undetermined. The germline CDR1 and CDR2 sequences are KGHDR and SFDVKD. The length of the CDR3 is 13 residues. The V end was cut by 7 bases, the J end by 2 bases, with 11 bases between. The CDR3 sequence is CATSPTGTYEQYF. Written as DNA, the CDR3 is TGTGCCACCAGCCCGACTGGGACCTACGAGCAGTACTTC.

Here the CDR3 reads CASSPPGGGRNTIYF. Written as DNA, the CDR3 is TGTGCCAGCTCACCACCAGGAGGGGGGAGAAACACCATATATTTT. The chain has TRBV18 and TRBJ1-3, with D possibly TRBD1 on 6 matching bases. This CDR3 is built from 15 residues. CDR1 is KGHSH and CDR2 is LQKENI in the germline V gene. V lost 0 bases and J 5 bases, leaving 11 bases between the germline ends.

This clone occurred once. The J gene is TRBJ1-1, the V gene TRBV2; D is unclear. V lost 3 bases to trimming and J lost 0 bases, with 14 bases between them. This CDR3 spans 16 amino acids. CDR1 and CDR2 from the germline V gene are SNHLY and FYNNEI. CDR3 coding DNA: TGTGCCAGCAGTGAGAATCCTTACGGTGTGAACACTGAAGCTTTCTTT. Translated, it gives CASSENPYGVNTEAFF.

V gene TRBV29-1 combines with J gene TRBJ1-1; the D gene is possibly TRBD1 (6 bases). V was pared by 4 bases and J by 4 bases, with 19 bases between. Germline V gene sequence: CDR1 SQVTM, CDR2 ANQGSEA. The CDR3 totals 15 residues. Here the CDR3 reads CSVAQGGDLGTEAFF. The DNA of the CDR3 is TGCAGCGTTGCACAGGGCGGTGATTTGGGCACTGAAGCTTTCTTT. The entire variable domain, with the rest obtained from reference TRBV29-1 and TRBJ1-1, is as follows: SAVISQKPSRDICQRGTSLTIQCQVDSQVTMMFWYRQQPGQSLTLIATANQGSEATYESGFVIDKFPISRPNLTFSTLTVSNMSPEDSSIYLCSVAQGGDLGTEAFFGQGTRLTVV.

The V call is TRBV5-4, the J call TRBJ2-3; possible D gene TRBD1, 6 bases. The CDR3 is 14 residues long. CDR1 is SGHNT, CDR2 YYREEE, per germline (reference sequence). V lost 6 bases and J lost 1, with 12 bases in between. The CDR3: CASMGAPGTDTQYF. In nucleotides, the CDR3 is TGTGCCAGCATGGGGGCACCAGGCACAGATACGCAGTATTTT. The full variable domain, with the rest looked up from reference TRBV5-4 and TRBJ2-3, is ETGVTQSPTHLIKTRGQQVTLRCSSQSGHNTVSWYQQALGQGPQFIFQYYREEENGRGNFPPRFSGLQFPNYSSELNVNALELDDSALYLCASMGAPGTDTQYFGPGTRLTVL.

The CDR3 region has the DNA TGTGCCTGGAGCGCAGGGGTCACTCAGCCCCAGCATTTT. It encodes CAWSAGVTQPQHF. The chain combines TRBV30 with TRBJ1-5; perhaps TRBD1 as D (6 bases). Germline CDR1 reads GTSNPN; CDR2 reads SVGIG (reference sequence). The CDR3 spans 13 residues. V was shortened by 3 bases and J by 6 bases, with 12 bases between the two germline ends.

This clone showed up just a few times. The chain links TRBV27 to TRBJ1-3, with D possibly TRBD1 on 5 matching bases. The CDR3 is made up of 15 amino acids. V lost 3 bases and J lost 5, with 14 bases in between. Germline V CDR1 and CDR2: MNHEY, SMNVEV (reference sequence). CDR3 in amino acids: CASSLTGTSRNTIYF. The CDR3, as DNA: TGTGCCAGCAGTTTGACGGGGACCAGCCGAAACACCATATATTTT.

The chain is built from TRBV6-5 and TRBJ1-3; no clear D. The CDR3 covers 11 residues. Germline CDR1 is MNHEY and CDR2 is SVGAGI. Trimming shortened V by 6 bases and J by 6 bases, and 6 bases separated the two germline ends. CDR3 protein: CASRNTNTIYF. The DNA for the CDR3 is TGTGCCAGCAGAAACACAAACACCATATATTTT.

V is TRBV5-1 and J is TRBJ2-5; D is undetermined. Germline CDR1 reads SGHRS; CDR2 reads YFSETQ. V lost 0 bases, J lost 3 bases, and 3 bases lay in between. This CDR3 has 12 residues. The CDR3 nucleotides are TGCGCCAGCAGCTTGGGGGAAGAGACCCAGTACTTC. It yields the protein CASSLGEETQYF.

The chain links TRBV5-6 to TRBJ2-5; D is possibly TRBD1 (6 bases). This CDR3 contains 13 residues. V was trimmed by 0 bases and J by 5 bases, leaving 8 bases between them. The germline V gene has CDR1 SGHDT and CDR2 YYEEEE. The CDR3 nucleotides are TGTGCCAGCAGCTTGGACAGGGTTGAGACCCAGTACTTC. It codes for CASSLDRVETQYF.

V and J are TRBV7-2 and TRBJ1-4; 9 bases agree with TRBD1. The CDR3 length is 15 residues. Germline V gives CDR1 SGHTA, CDR2 FQGNSA. V was pared by 1 base and J by 6 bases, with 3 bases of the junction left unmatched. In DNA, the CDR3 is TGTGCCAGCAGCTTAGGGACAGGGGACTATGAAAAACTGTTTTTT. It specifies CASSLGTGDYEKLFF.

The V and J genes are TRBV30 and TRBJ1-4; no clear D gene. Per germline, CDR1 GTSNPN and CDR2 SVGIG (reference sequence). CDR3 length: 13 amino acids. With 4 bases removed from V and 7 bases from J, the gap between germline ends came to 13 bases. The CDR3 protein is CAWTSGGSEKLFF. The CDR3 nucleotides are TGTGCCTGGACGTCGGGTGGGAGTGAAAAACTGTTTTTT. The whole variable domain, filled in from reference TRBV30 and TRBJ1-4, reads SQTIHQWPATLVQPVGSPLSLECTVEGTSNPNLYWYRQAAGRGLQLLFYSVGIGQISSEVPQNLSASRPQDRQFILSSKKLLLSDSGFYLCAWTSGGSEKLFFGSGTQLSVL.

This clone has more than one count but fewer than ten. The V call is TRBV21-1, the J call TRBJ1-5. TRBV21-1 is labeled a pseudogene. The CDR3 covers 15 residues. CDR3 loop: CASSEGTNSRGSQHF. For the CDR3, the DNA is TGTGCCAGCAGCGAAGGTACCAACTCGAGGGGCTCCCAGCATTTT.

The gene calls are TRBV6-5 and TRBJ2-7; TRBD2 matches 7 bases. The CDR3 contains 12 residues. J lost 7 bases, V lost 6 bases, and 6 bases had no gene match. From germline, CDR1 is MNHEY and CDR2 SVGAGI. CDR3 DNA sequence: TGTGCCAGCAGAGAGGGAGGGAAAGAGCAGTACTTC. Translation gives CASREGGKEQYF.

This clone was detected a few times. The DNA of the CDR3 is TGTGCCAGCAGCCTTGCTAGCGCCAGCTCCTACGAGCAGTACTTC. As protein: CASSLASASSYEQYF. This chain connects TRBV7-3 to TRBJ2-7; a possible D gene is TRBD2 (6 bases). The CDR3 sequence is 15 residues long. The V gene lost 5 bases and the J gene lost 0 bases, with 14 bases spanning the gap. Germline-derived CDR1 and CDR2 are SGHTA and FQGTGA.

The chain joins TRBV30 to TRBJ1-2; 11 nucleotides align to TRBD1. The CDR3 length is 13 residues. The germline V gene encodes CDR1 GTSNPN and CDR2 SVGIG (reference sequence). V trimming: 3 bases; J trimming: 6 bases; junction bases outside the gene matches: 3. The CDR3 region is CAWRDRGPDGYTF. CDR3 nucleotides: TGTGCCTGGAGGGACAGGGGGCCGGATGGCTACACCTTC.

The gene calls are TRBV25-1 and TRBJ2-7; the D gene could be TRBD1 or TRBD2 (6 bases each). This CDR3 is 12 amino acids long. Trimming removed 6 bases at V and 4 bases at J, with 10 bases between. Germline lookup yields CDR1 MGHDK and CDR2 SYGVNS. This chain's CDR3 is CASRGGPYEQYF. Here the CDR3 DNA reads TGTGCCAGCAGGGGGGGCCCGTACGAGCAGTACTTC.

The chain couples TRBV7-9 to TRBJ2-2; TRBD2 might be the D (6 bases). CDR1 SEHNR and CDR2 FQNEAQ come from the germline V gene (reference sequence). This CDR3 has 18 residues. With 4 bases removed from V and 0 bases from J, the gap between germline ends came to 18 bases. The CDR3 region is CASSSLPPGLSNTGELFF. The CDR3 DNA is TGTGCCAGCAGCTCCCTGCCGCCAGGACTATCGAACACCGGGGAGCTGTTTTTT.

The rearrangement uses TRBV10-3 and TRBJ1-4; D gene ambiguous. V lost 4 bases and J lost 6, with 9 bases in between. The CDR3 covers 13 residues. CDR1 is ENHRY, CDR2 SYGVKD, per germline. The CDR3 region is CAISVGRDEKLFF. The CDR3 bases are TGTGCCATCAGTGTGGGCAGAGATGAAAAACTGTTTTTT.